Shown below are 26 T cell receptor beta chains from a single sample sequenced in a study of a mutant IDH1 vaccine in newly diagnosed glioma. Time point noted: week 5, during vaccination. Vaccination comprised doses that each held 300 ug of mutant IDH1 20-mer peptide, plus topical imiquimod. The method was immunoSEQ multiplex PCR; TCRdb's version includes in-frame clones alone and lacks a portion of them. The sample lists 30,000 to 40,000 clones, more than 55% occurring once. Their antigens are not known. The sequences come from PBMCs, collected from a glioma patient whose treatment included an IDH1 peptide vaccine. The receptors stem from a woman between 18 and 30 years old with glioma.

This chain links TRBV27 with TRBJ1-1; D is unclear. The V gene lost 0 bases and the J gene lost 0 bases, with 8 bases spanning the gap. CDR3 length equals 15 residues. CDR1 and CDR2 (germline): MNHEY, SMNVEV (reference sequence). The CDR3 loop is CASSLSKVMNTEAFF. DNA for the CDR3: TGTGCCAGCAGTTTATCGAAAGTCATGAACACTGAAGCTTTCTTT.

J is TRBJ2-3 and V is TRBV18; maybe TRBD2 (5 bases). The length of the CDR3 is 20 residues. CDR1 is KGHSH and CDR2 is LQKENI in the germline V gene. Deletions cut 4 bases from V and 6 bases from J, with 32 bases between. The CDR3 spells CASSRNTPGPGSGPEDTQYF. The CDR3 bases are TGTGCCAGCTCACGCAACACACCAGGCCCCGGAAGCGGACCCGAGGATACGCAGTATTTT.

The V call is TRBV15, the J call TRBJ2-7; 8 bases match TRBD1. V lost 0 bases to trimming and J lost 5 bases; unmatched junction nucleotides: 15. Germline values: CDR1 LNHNV, CDR2 YYDKDF (reference sequence). The CDR3 is 18 residues long. The CDR3 DNA follows: TGTGCCACCAGCAGAGATTTCCCGAGAGGACAGGGAGAAAACGAGCAGTACTTC. Translated, it gives CATSRDFPRGQGENEQYF.

V gene TRBV4-1 combines with J gene TRBJ2-1; 15 nucleotides agree with TRBD2. The CDR3 totals 16 residues. The germline CDR1 and CDR2 sequences are MGHRA and YSYEKL. J lost 7 bases, V lost 4 bases, and 5 bases had no gene match. The CDR3 here is CASSPRTSGGVNEQFF. The DNA for the CDR3 is TGCGCCAGCAGCCCCCGGACTAGCGGGGGGGTTAATGAGCAGTTCTTC.

The chain is built from TRBV6-4 and TRBJ2-2, with D perhaps matching TRBD2 (6 bases). Germline V CDR1 and CDR2: MRHNA, SNTAGT. This CDR3 comprises 14 residues. V was cut by 6 bases and J by 3 bases, with 11 bases left in between. CDR3 amino acids: CASSRDSDTGELFF. The CDR3 DNA reads TGTGCCAGCAGCCGGGACTCCGACACCGGGGAGCTGTTTTTT.

The V and J genes are TRBV28 and TRBJ2-7, with D perhaps TRBD1 (6 bases). V shed 7 bases and J shed 1 base, with 11 bases lying between them. Germline V gene data show CDR1 as MDHEN and CDR2 as SYDVKM. This CDR3 contains 13 residues. The CDR3 protein is CASTPDSSYEQYF. CDR3 nucleotide sequence: TGTGCCAGCACGCCGGACAGTTCCTACGAGCAGTACTTC.

The chain's CDR3 is CASKRLLNTGELFF. CDR3 nucleotides: TGTGCCAGCAAGAGGCTCCTGAACACCGGGGAGCTGTTTTTT. The chain carries TRBV6-1 and TRBJ2-2; D not certain. The CDR3 is 14 amino acids. The germline V gene encodes CDR1 MNHNS and CDR2 SASEGT. V was pared by 7 bases and J by 1 base, with 10 bases between.

This clone occurred once. This sequence joins TRBV27 and TRBJ1-1; 10 nucleotides line up with TRBD1. The V gene end was trimmed by 5 bases and the J gene end by 5 bases; junction bases not matched to a gene: 8. Germline V lookup: CDR1 MNHEY, CDR2 SMNVEV (reference sequence). The CDR3 has 15 amino acids. CDR3 DNA: TGTGCCAGCAGTAACCGACAGGGGGCGAATACTGAAGCTTTCTTT. It translates to CASSNRQGANTEAFF.

The J gene is TRBJ2-5, the V gene TRBV20-1, with D unresolved. Trimming cost V 6 bases and J 3 bases, with 5 bases left between them. The V gene's germline CDR1 is DFQATT and CDR2 SNEGSKA (reference sequence). This CDR3 has 10 amino acids. The CDR3, as DNA: TGCAGTGCGGCGGAAGAGACCCAGTACTTC. Protein: CSAAEETQYF.

The chain couples TRBV7-2 to TRBJ1-1; TRBD1 is a possible D gene (6 bases). Germline CDR1 SGHTA, CDR2 FQGNSA. Trimming removed 7 bases at V and 1 base at J, with 10 bases between. The CDR3 runs 13 residues. The CDR3 is CASIDRKNTEAFF. The CDR3 DNA reads TGTGCCAGCATAGACAGGAAGAACACTGAAGCTTTCTTT. Full variable domain (rest looked up from reference TRBV7-2 and TRBJ1-1): GAGVSQSPSNKVTEKGKDVELRCDPISGHTALYWYRQSLGQGLEFLIYFQGNSAPDKSGLPSDRFSAERTGGSVSTLTIQRTQQEDSAVYLCASIDRKNTEAFFGQGTRLTVV.

The rearrangement joins TRBV28 to TRBJ2-5; D is unresolved. Between the trimmed V and J ends, which lost 6 bases and 1 base, there was a span of 3 bases. The CDR3 totals 11 residues. Germline CDR1 and CDR2: MDHEN and SYDVKM. This CDR3 reads CASSSQETQYF. The DNA for the CDR3 is TGTGCCAGCAGCTCCCAAGAGACCCAGTACTTC. Drawing the rest from reference TRBV28 and TRBJ2-5, the complete variable domain is DVKVTQSSRYLVKRTGEKVFLECVQDMDHENMFWYRQDPGLGLRLIYFSYDVKMKEKGDIPEGYSVSREKKERFSLILESASTNQTSMYLCASSSQETQYFGPGTRLLVL.

The V and J genes are TRBV2 and TRBJ1-1; 10 bases match TRBD1. Unmatched junction bases numbered 8, after V lost 0 bases and J lost 10 bases. The CDR3 runs 15 residues. Germline V gene data show CDR1 as SNHLY and CDR2 as FYNNEI. The CDR3 loop reads CASSEAGIRTGGAFF. The DNA for the CDR3 is TGTGCCAGCAGTGAAGCGGGGATTCGGACAGGGGGAGCTTTCTTT.

The CDR3 protein is CAISGLSWLGEQYF. The CDR3 DNA is TGTGCCATCAGTGGGCTTTCGTGGCTAGGAGAGCAGTACTTC. This rearrangement joins TRBV10-3 to TRBJ2-7; D ambiguous. Germline assignment: CDR1 ENHRY and CDR2 SYGVKD. V dropped 4 bases and J dropped 7 bases, with 17 bases sitting between them. The CDR3 is 14 amino acids.

The chain joins TRBV7-2 to TRBJ1-1; 8 nucleotides match TRBD1. Germline CDR1 and CDR2: SGHTA and FQGNSA. This CDR3 contains 14 residues. V was clipped by 1 base and J by 11 bases; unmatched bases: 9. CDR3 nucleotide sequence: TGTGCCAGCAGCTTAGGGAGGACAGGGAGGGAGGCTTTCTTT. Translating gives CASSLGRTGREAFF.

This CDR3 reads CASSYGGSGGDTQYF. The CDR3 region has the DNA TGTGCCAGCAGTTACGGGGGGTCAGGAGGAGATACGCAGTATTTT. The genes are TRBV6-5 and TRBJ2-3; weak D call: TRBD2 (6 bases). V lost 2 bases and J 5 bases, leaving 14 bases between the germline ends. Germline V lookup: CDR1 MNHEY, CDR2 SVGAGI. CDR3 length equals 15 residues.

V is TRBV4-1 and J is TRBJ2-7; possible D gene TRBD1, 6 bases. The germline V gene encodes CDR1 MGHRA and CDR2 YSYEKL. Trimming took off 0 bases at V and 5 bases at J, with 17 bases between the two ends. The CDR3 has 16 residues. CDR3 coding DNA: TGCGCCAGCAGCCAAGAGATAGGGGGAAGAAGGAACGAGCAGTACTTC. Its translation is CASSQEIGGRRNEQYF.

The chain employs TRBV18 and TRBJ1-4; the D is unclear. The germline gives CDR1 KGHSH, CDR2 LQKENI. Deletions cut 2 bases from V and 0 bases from J, with 7 bases between. The CDR3 length is 15 residues. CDR3 in amino acids: CASSPGVATNEKLFF. CDR3 coding DNA: TGTGCCAGCTCACCAGGAGTTGCAACTAATGAAAAACTGTTTTTT.

The genes are TRBV7-9 and TRBJ2-7; D is undetermined. V was pared by 2 bases and J by 1 base, with 12 bases between. The CDR3 spans 15 residues. In germline, CDR1 is SEHNR, CDR2 FQNEAQ (reference sequence). In DNA, the CDR3 is TGTGCCAGCAGCTTAAATGGTCCCGGGTCCTACGAGCAGTACTTC. This sequence encodes CASSLNGPGSYEQYF. Using reference TRBV7-9 and TRBJ2-7 for the parts outside the CDR3, the full variable domain is DTGVSQNPRHKITKRGQNVTFRCDPISEHNRLYWYRQTLGQGPEFLTYFQNEAQLEKSRLLSDRFSAERPKGSFSTLEIQRTEQGDSAMYLCASSLNGPGSYEQYFGPGTRLTVT.

This clone was seen only a few times. This chain uses TRBV5-1 with TRBJ1-1; no definite D call. V was cut by 2 bases and J by 4 bases, with 12 bases left in between. This CDR3 has 14 amino acids. Germline V gene lookup returns CDR1 SGHRS and CDR2 YFSETQ. CDR3 coding DNA: TGCGCCAGCAGCTTCGACGGTCCCGTCACTGAAGCTTTCTTT. Protein: CASSFDGPVTEAFF.

This clone was observed a handful of times. J is TRBJ1-2 and V is TRBV5-1; 10 bases align to TRBD1. CDR1 and CDR2 from the germline V gene are SGHRS and YFSETQ. V shed 4 bases, J shed 7 bases, and the junction held 4 bases outside the gene matches. The CDR3 sequence is 13 residues long. CDR3 region: CASSMGQGSGYTF. The CDR3 DNA is TGCGCCAGCAGCATGGGACAGGGGAGTGGCTACACCTTC.

This chain uses TRBV7-2 with TRBJ2-5; tentative D call: TRBD1 (6 bases). Germline CDR1 and CDR2: SGHTA and FQGNSA. The CDR3 loop spans 15 amino acids. Trimming removed 5 bases from V and 1 base from J, with 14 bases in between. The CDR3 DNA follows: TGTGCCAGCAGCCCTCAGGGGCCCTCCCAAGAGACCCAGTACTTC. Its protein is CASSPQGPSQETQYF.

This clone was observed once. The V call is TRBV7-8, the J call TRBJ2-5; tentatively, D is TRBD1 (6 bases). The CDR3 has 14 amino acids. Between the trimmed V and J ends, which lost 1 base and 2 bases, there was a span of 8 bases. The V gene's germline CDR1 is SGHVS and CDR2 FQNEAQ. The CDR3 DNA follows: TGTGCCAGCAGCTTAGGACAGGTGCAAGAGACCCAGTACTTC. Encoded protein: CASSLGQVQETQYF.

The rearrangement links TRBV13 to TRBJ1-1; D is perhaps TRBD1 (5 bases). The V end lost 6 bases, the J end lost 1 base, and 18 bases lay between the germline ends. Looked up from germline, CDR1 is PRHDT and CDR2 is FYEKMQ (reference sequence). The CDR3 consists of 16 residues. The CDR3, as DNA: TGTGCCAGCAGTGGTTTGGGGCTTTCCCGGAACACTGAAGCTTTCTTT. It yields the protein CASSGLGLSRNTEAFF.

In its sample, this clone was seen a few times. The gene calls are TRBV5-1 and TRBJ1-2, with no clear D. Germline CDR1 is SGHRS and CDR2 is YFSETQ. Trimming stripped 0 bases from V and 5 bases from J, with 11 bases between. The CDR3 spans 14 residues. CDR3: CASSLERVGYGYTF. CDR3 DNA sequence: TGCGCCAGCAGCTTGGAAAGGGTCGGATATGGCTACACCTTC. Supplemented by reference TRBV5-1 and TRBJ1-2, the full variable domain reads KAGVTQTPRYLIKTRGQQVTLSCSPISGHRSVSWYQQTPGQGLQFLFEYFSETQRNKGNFPGRFSGRQFSNSRSEMNVSTLELGDSALYLCASSLERVGYGYTFGSGTRLTVV.

This chain links TRBV27 with TRBJ1-4; 7 bases agree with TRBD1. Germline V lookup: CDR1 MNHEY, CDR2 SMNVEV (reference sequence). Losses at the gene ends were 6 bases for V and 5 bases for J; bases not matched to a gene: 9. This CDR3 has 15 residues. CDR3 DNA sequence: TGTGCCAGCAGCCCCGGGACAGTGATAAATGAAAAACTGTTTTTT. It translates to CASSPGTVINEKLFF.

The chain links TRBV7-8 to TRBJ1-3; 7 bases fit TRBD1. CDR1 SGHVS and CDR2 FQNEAQ come from the germline V gene. The CDR3 spans 19 residues. The ends lost 1 base at V and 0 bases at J; junction bases unmatched: 12. The DNA of the CDR3 is TGTGCCAGCAGCTTAGGGGACAGAGCCAGCGCGGGCTCTGGAAACACCATATATTTT. Its translation: CASSLGDRASAGSGNTIYF.